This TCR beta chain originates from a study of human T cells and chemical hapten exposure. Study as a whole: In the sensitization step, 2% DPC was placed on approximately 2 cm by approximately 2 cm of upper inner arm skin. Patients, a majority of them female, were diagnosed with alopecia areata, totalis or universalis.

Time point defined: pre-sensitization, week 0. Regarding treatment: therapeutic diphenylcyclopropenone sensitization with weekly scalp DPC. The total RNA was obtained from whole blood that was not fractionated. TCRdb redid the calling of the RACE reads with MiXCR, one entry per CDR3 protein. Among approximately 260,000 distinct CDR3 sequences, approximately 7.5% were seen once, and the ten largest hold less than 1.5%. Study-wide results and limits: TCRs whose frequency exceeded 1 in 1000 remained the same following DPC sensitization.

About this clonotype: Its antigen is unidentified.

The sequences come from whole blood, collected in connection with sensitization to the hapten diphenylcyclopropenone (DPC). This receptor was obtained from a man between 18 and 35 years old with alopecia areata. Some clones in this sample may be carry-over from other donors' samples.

The CDR3 region has the DNA TGTGCCAGCAGTAGTCCGGGACAGGGCCCCTACGAGCAGTACTTC. Translated: CASSSPGQGPYEQYF. The chain recombines TRBV6-1 with TRBJ2-7; the match to TRBD1 covers 9 bases. Germline V lookup: CDR1 MNHNS, CDR2 SASEGT. The CDR3 covers 15 residues. The ends lost 5 bases at V and 2 bases at J; junction bases unmatched: 7.